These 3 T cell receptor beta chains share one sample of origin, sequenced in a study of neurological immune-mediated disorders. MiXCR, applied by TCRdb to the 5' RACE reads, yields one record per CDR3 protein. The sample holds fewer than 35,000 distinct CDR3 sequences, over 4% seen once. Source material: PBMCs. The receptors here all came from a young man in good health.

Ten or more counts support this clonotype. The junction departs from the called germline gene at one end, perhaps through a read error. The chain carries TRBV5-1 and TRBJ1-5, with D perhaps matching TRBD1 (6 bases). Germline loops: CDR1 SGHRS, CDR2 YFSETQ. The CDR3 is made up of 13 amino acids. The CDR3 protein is CASNLGGVQPQHF. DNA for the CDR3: TGCGCCAGCAACTTGGGGGGCGTACAGCCCCAGCATTTT.

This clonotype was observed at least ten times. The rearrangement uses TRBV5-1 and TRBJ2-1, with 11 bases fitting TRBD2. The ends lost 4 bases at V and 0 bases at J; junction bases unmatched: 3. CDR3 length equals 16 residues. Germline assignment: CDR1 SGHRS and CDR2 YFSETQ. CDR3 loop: CASSVGLAVSYNEQFF. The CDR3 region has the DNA TGCGCCAGCAGCGTGGGACTAGCGGTCTCCTACAATGAGCAGTTCTTC.

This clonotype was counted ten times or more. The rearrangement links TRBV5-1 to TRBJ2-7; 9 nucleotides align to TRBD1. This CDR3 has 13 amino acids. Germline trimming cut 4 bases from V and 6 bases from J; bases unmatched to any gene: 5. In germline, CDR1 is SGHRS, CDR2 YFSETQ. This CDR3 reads CASSLGTGREQYF. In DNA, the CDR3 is TGCGCCAGCAGCCTCGGGACAGGGCGCGAGCAGTACTTC.